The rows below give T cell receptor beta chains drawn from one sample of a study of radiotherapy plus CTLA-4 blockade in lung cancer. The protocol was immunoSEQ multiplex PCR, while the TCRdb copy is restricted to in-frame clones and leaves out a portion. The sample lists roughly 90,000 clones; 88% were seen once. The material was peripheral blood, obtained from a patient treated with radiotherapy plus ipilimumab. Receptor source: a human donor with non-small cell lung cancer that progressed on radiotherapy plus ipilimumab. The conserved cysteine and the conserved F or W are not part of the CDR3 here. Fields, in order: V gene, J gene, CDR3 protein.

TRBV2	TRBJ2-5	ASSDPGVEETQY
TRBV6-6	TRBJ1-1	ASRAQGAFGTEAF
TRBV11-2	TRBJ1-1	ASRRAGATEAF
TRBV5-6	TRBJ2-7	ASSPGLAGNYEQY
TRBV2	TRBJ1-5	ASSEERPNQPQH
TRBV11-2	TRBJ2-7	ASSADPPGEQY
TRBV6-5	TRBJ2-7	ASTLDTHGEQY
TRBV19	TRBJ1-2	ASSPGTGRNGYT
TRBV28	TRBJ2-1	ASSPRGPAYNEQF
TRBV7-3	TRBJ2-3	ASSHRAGREIPDTQY
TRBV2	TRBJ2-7	ASRGGLGDEQY
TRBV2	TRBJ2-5	ASGQQETQY
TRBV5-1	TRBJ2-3	ASSQPTDTQY
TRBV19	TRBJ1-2	ASSGSGAGYT
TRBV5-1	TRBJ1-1	ASSFSGVNTEAF
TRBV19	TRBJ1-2	ASSILDRGGYT
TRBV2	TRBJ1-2	ARTTGNGYGYT
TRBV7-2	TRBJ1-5	ASSFDRYNQPQH
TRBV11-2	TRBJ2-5	ASSGAPGETQY
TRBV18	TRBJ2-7	ASSPRRGLEQY
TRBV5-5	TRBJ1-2	ASSLSPLGLYGYT
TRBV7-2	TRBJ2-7	ASSCGHCEQY
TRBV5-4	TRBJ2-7	ASPAGVDYEQY
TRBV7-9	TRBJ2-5	ASSLERKTQY
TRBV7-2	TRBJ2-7	ASSRGLAEPTPGEQY
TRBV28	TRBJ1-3	ASTPGGSSGNTIY
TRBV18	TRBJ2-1	ASSPDRITDNEQF
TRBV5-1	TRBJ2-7	ASSRLGGAYEQY
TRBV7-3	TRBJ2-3	ASSLTAGGSGTDTQY
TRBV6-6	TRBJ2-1	ASSPPGRVGEQF
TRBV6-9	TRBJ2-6	ASSSVCTTKSGQRPD
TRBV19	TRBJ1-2	ASTRTGAGYT
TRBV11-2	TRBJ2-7	ASSFTDFTSYEQY
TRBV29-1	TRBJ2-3	STQGRAGTDTQY
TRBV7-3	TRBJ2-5	ASSLITPLRETQY
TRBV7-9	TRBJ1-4	ASSLGVGSRNEKLF
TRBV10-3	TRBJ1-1	AIQGNTEAF
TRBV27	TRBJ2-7	ASSSRLGGYYEQY
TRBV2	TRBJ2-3	ASRTTPPSTQY
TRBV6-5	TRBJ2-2	ASRALQNTGELF
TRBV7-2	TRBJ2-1	ASSAGLAGASEQF
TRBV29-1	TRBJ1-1	SVWTRLNTEAF
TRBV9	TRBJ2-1	ASSPALHNEQF
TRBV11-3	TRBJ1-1	ASSPGQGNTEAF
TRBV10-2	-	ASSESFSGSNEQY